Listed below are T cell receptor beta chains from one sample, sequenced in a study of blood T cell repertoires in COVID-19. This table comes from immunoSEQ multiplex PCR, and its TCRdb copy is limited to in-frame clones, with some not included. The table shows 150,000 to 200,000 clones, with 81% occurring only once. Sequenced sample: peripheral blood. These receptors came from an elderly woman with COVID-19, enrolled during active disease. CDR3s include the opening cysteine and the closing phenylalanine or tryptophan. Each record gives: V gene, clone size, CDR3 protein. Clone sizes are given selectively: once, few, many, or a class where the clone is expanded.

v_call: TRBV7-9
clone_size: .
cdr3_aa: CASSFPDRAGWDYNEQFF

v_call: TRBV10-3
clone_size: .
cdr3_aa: CAISDHKRSGGGAPLHF

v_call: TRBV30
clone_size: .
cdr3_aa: CAWSGESNQPQHF

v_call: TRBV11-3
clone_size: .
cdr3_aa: CASSLGQGTGPGDGYTF

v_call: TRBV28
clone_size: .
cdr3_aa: CASTMRQGGVRPSGYTF

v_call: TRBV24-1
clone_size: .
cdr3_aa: CATSDHEATSGRFCHEQYF

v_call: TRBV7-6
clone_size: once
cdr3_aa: CASSLDSEETQYF

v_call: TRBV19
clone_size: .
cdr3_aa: CASRTDRVAGYTF

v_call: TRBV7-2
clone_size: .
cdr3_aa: CASSLGTGSYEQYF

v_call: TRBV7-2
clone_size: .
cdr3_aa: CASSLEGQGYMNTEAFF

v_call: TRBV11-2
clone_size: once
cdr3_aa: CASSLLSGGRGEKLFF

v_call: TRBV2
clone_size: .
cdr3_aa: CASTTGYTDTQYF

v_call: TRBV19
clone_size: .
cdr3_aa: CASSSTRWTSWDEQYF

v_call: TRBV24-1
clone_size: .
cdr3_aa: CATAPRTGGNEQYF

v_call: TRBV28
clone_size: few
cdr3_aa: CASKSRPDTQYF

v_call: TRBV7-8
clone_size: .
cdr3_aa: CASSLQGPYEQYF

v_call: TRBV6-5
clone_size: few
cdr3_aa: CASGTFNQPQHF

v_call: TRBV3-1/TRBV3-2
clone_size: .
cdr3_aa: CASSKGTDLFEAFF

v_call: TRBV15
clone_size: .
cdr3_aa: CATSRRPDRIYGYTF

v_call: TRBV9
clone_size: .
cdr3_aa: CASSPRMSGAGETQYF

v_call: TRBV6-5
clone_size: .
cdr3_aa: CASSYRVNEQFF

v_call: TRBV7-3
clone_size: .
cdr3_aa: CASSLRGQGASNSPLHF

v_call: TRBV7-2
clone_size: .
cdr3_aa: CASTLQSGLAGDHEQFF

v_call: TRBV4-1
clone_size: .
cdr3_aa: CASSQGRTQGRQETQYF

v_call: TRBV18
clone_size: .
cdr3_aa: CASSIGVTSGWQETQYF

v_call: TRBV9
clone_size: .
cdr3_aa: CASSGTGSNYEQYF

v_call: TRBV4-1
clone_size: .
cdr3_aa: CASSQGRAGNEQFF

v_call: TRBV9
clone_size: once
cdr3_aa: CASSPTGLLNQPQHF

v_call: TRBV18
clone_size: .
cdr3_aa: CASSPTSQGTAYGYTF

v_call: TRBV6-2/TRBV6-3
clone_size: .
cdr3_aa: CASSYADRGTGELFF

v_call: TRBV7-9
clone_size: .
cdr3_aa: CASSYMSGEGTGELFF

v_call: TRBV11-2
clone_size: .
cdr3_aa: CASSRGGGGRDTQYF

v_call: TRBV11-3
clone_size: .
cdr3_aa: CASSSPGTSADNEQFF

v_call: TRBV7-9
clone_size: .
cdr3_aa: CASSARQGATEAFF

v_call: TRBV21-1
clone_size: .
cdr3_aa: CASSKRQQTDEWDTEAFF

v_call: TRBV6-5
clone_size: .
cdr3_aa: CASSNRVNEQFF

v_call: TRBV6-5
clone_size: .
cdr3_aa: CASSTTLYNSPLHF

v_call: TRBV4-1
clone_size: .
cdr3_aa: CASSQETSGRVHEQFF

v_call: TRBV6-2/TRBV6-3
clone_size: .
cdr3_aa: CASSYLGQGVRTYEQYF

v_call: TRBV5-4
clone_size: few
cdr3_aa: CASSLRLAGPDTQYF

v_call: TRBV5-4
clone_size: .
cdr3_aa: CASSPYRGRAAGYTF

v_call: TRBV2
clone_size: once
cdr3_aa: CASSTQGSHRGDLHF